These T cell receptor beta chains were read from a single sample in a study of blood T cell repertoires in COVID-19. Produced via immunoSEQ multiplex PCR; TCRdb's table is partial and in-frame only. Seen here are 150,000 to 200,000 clones, about 83% observed once, and the top ten hold around 12%. The material sequenced was peripheral blood. These receptors originate from a woman aged 70 to 79 with COVID-19, enrolled during active disease. Both conserved end residues are part of each CDR3. The order of the fields is D gene, V gene, clone size, J gene, CDR3 DNA, CDR3 protein. The D gene is left open where the match is weak. The size of a clone is reported for some rows only, either as once, few or many, or as a class for expanded clones.

d_call: NA
v_call: TRBV6-2/TRBV6-3
clone_size: once
j_call: TRBJ1-5
cdr3_nt: TGTGCCAGCAGTTACGAGACAAGAAATCAGCCCCAGCATTTT
cdr3_aa: CASSYETRNQPQHF

d_call: NA
v_call: TRBV5-1
clone_size: NA
j_call: TRBJ2-1
cdr3_nt: TGCGCCAGCAGCTTGGGTCCACCGGGGAGTGAGCAGTTCTTC
cdr3_aa: CASSLGPPGSEQFF

d_call: TRBD1
v_call: TRBV6-2/TRBV6-3
clone_size: NA
j_call: TRBJ2-7
cdr3_nt: TGTGCCAGCAGTCTGGGGACAGCCAGCGAGCAGTACTTC
cdr3_aa: CASSLGTASEQYF

d_call: TRBD1
v_call: TRBV30
clone_size: NA
j_call: TRBJ2-7
cdr3_nt: TGTGCCTGGAGGGACAGGGGGCTGGAGCAGTACTTC
cdr3_aa: CAWRDRGLEQYF

d_call: NA
v_call: TRBV11-3
clone_size: NA
j_call: TRBJ2-7
cdr3_nt: TGTGCCAGCAGCTTAGAAGGAGGGGTCCTAGCGTACGAGCAGTACTTC
cdr3_aa: CASSLEGGVLAYEQYF

d_call: TRBD1
v_call: TRBV19
clone_size: few
j_call: TRBJ1-1
cdr3_nt: TGTGCCAGTAGTACCCCGGGACAGACAACCACTGAAGCTTTCTTT
cdr3_aa: CASSTPGQTTTEAFF

d_call: NA
v_call: TRBV5-1
clone_size: NA
j_call: TRBJ1-1
cdr3_nt: TGCGCCAGCAGCTGGCGGCAAGGGAACACTGAAGCTTTCTTT
cdr3_aa: CASSWRQGNTEAFF

d_call: TRBD2
v_call: TRBV27
clone_size: once
j_call: TRBJ2-5
cdr3_nt: TGTGCCAGCAGTCCGGGGGACTACGCACGGGAGACCCAGTACTTC
cdr3_aa: CASSPGDYARETQYF

d_call: NA
v_call: TRBV19
clone_size: NA
j_call: TRBJ2-5
cdr3_nt: TGTGCCACAAACGGGGTGGGAGAGACCCAGTACTTC
cdr3_aa: CATNGVGETQYF

d_call: TRBD1
v_call: TRBV5-1
clone_size: NA
j_call: TRBJ1-1
cdr3_nt: TGCGCCAGCAGACACGAACAGGGGGAATACACTGAAGCTTTCTTT
cdr3_aa: CASRHEQGEYTEAFF

d_call: TRBD1
v_call: TRBV6-4
clone_size: NA
j_call: TRBJ1-1
cdr3_nt: TGTGCCAGCAGTTCGGGACAGGGGGACACTGAAGCTTTCTTT
cdr3_aa: CASSSGQGDTEAFF

d_call: NA
v_call: TRBV21-1
clone_size: NA
j_call: TRBJ2-7
cdr3_nt: TGTGCCAGCAGCAAAAAGAAGCGCGCTTCGGTTTACGAGCAGTACTTC
cdr3_aa: CASSKKKRASVYEQYF

d_call: NA
v_call: TRBV16
clone_size: NA
j_call: TRBJ2-7
cdr3_nt: TGTGCCAGCAGCGGGAAACACTACAGGGTCCCAGGGCCTTTGGCCTACGAGCAGTACTTC
cdr3_aa: CASSGKHYRVPGPLAYEQYF

d_call: TRBD2
v_call: TRBV5-1
clone_size: NA
j_call: TRBJ2-3
cdr3_nt: TGCGCCAGCAGCGATAGACTAGCGGGAGAGGATACGCAGTATTTT
cdr3_aa: CASSDRLAGEDTQYF

d_call: TRBD2
v_call: TRBV19
clone_size: NA
j_call: TRBJ2-1
cdr3_nt: TGTGCCAGTAGTTCTTATTGGCGGGGGAATGAGCAGTTCTTC
cdr3_aa: CASSSYWRGNEQFF

d_call: NA
v_call: TRBV12-5
clone_size: once
j_call: TRBJ2-7
cdr3_nt: TGTGCTAGTGGTATTCAAACTGCCGGGCGGGCTCTTCCTGACTACGAGCAGTACTTC
cdr3_aa: CASGIQTAGRALPDYEQYF

d_call: NA
v_call: TRBV7-8
clone_size: NA
j_call: TRBJ2-7
cdr3_nt: TGTGCCAGCAGCTTAGCGGGGCAGGACCCTATGGAGCAGTACTTC
cdr3_aa: CASSLAGQDPMEQYF

d_call: TRBD2
v_call: TRBV6-5
clone_size: few
j_call: TRBJ2-7
cdr3_nt: TGTGCCAGCAGAGGAGGGAGGGCCGGAAACGAGCAGTACTTC
cdr3_aa: CASRGGRAGNEQYF

d_call: TRBD1
v_call: TRBV24-1
clone_size: NA
j_call: TRBJ1-1
cdr3_nt: TGTGCCACCAGTGATCGCGACAGGGGGAACACTGAAGCTTTCTTT
cdr3_aa: CATSDRDRGNTEAFF

d_call: NA
v_call: TRBV5-1
clone_size: NA
j_call: TRBJ1-3
cdr3_nt: TGCGCCAGCAGCTTGCGGTCGGGGTCTGCGGGAAACACCATATATTTT
cdr3_aa: CASSLRSGSAGNTIYF

d_call: NA
v_call: TRBV30
clone_size: NA
j_call: TRBJ2-3
cdr3_nt: TGTGCCTGGGACCGGGACTTTCTCACAGATACGCAGTATTTT
cdr3_aa: CAWDRDFLTDTQYF